This T cell receptor beta chain originates from a study of blood T cell repertoires in COVID-19. Turning to the study itself: The United States, Italy and Spain supplied acute and convalescent COVID-19 samples. PBMCs, B-cell-depleted T cells, or T cells were the source of the cDNA or gDNA that made up the material.

Original handling: Quantification of nucleated cells was approximated via reference gene primer amplification. Data came from immunoSEQ multiplex PCR; TCRdb stores just in-frame clones and leaves some out. From that table come the V and J calls and clone size; the DNA was used to work out D and trimming. This sample has 150,000 to 190,000 clones, with roughly 72% found just once. Trimming took off 6 bases at V and 6 bases at J, with 8 bases between the two ends. This CDR3 spans 12 amino acids. Germline CDR1 is SEHNR and CDR2 is FQNEAQ (reference sequence). The V call is TRBV7-9, the J call TRBJ2-2; no firm D call. The source material was peripheral blood. This TCR derives from a woman of 80 years or more with acute or convalescent COVID-19. The CDR3 DNA is TGTGCCAGCAGTTCTAACCCCGGGGAGCTGTTTTTT. Amino acids: CASSSNPGELFF.